Each of the 24 T cell receptor beta chains below was sequenced from the same sample in a study of T-cell memory formation after mild COVID-19. TCRdb recomputed calls from the 5' RACE reads with MiXCR, one row per CDR3 protein. The sample contains 110,000 to 150,000 distinct CDR3 sequences, approximately 26% of which appear only once. Sequencing was carried out using PBMCs or a T cell subset sorted from them (not recorded which). These receptors came from an adult woman who had mild COVID-19 (a few samples of this study predate the infection). Cell type and time point are not known.

This sequence joins TRBV7-9 and TRBJ2-2, with D hard to call. Trimming removed 3 bases at V and 3 bases at J, with 5 bases between. CDR1 is SEHNR, CDR2 FQNEAQ, per germline (reference sequence). The CDR3 sequence is 13 residues long. CDR3 in DNA: TGTGCCAGCAGCTTCCGGGACACCGGGGAGCTGTTTTTT. This gives the protein CASSFRDTGELFF.

This clonotype was detected only a few times. The chain recombines TRBV29-1 with TRBJ2-1, with D possibly TRBD2 on 6 matching bases. CDR1 and CDR2 from the germline V gene are SQVTM and ANQGSEA. This CDR3 is built from 13 residues. Trimming removed 4 bases from V and 8 bases from J, with 15 bases in between. CDR3 nucleotides: TGCAGCGTTGGGGACTCCTCCCCCCATGAGCAGTTCTTC. Translated, it gives CSVGDSSPHEQFF.

This sequence joins TRBV9 and TRBJ2-7, with D possibly matching TRBD1 (7 bases). Looked up from germline, CDR1 is SGDLS and CDR2 is YYNGEE. The CDR3 length is 15 residues. V gave up 4 bases and J gave up 6 bases, with 20 bases separating them. The CDR3 region is CASSPEGTVPLEQYF. CDR3 bases: TGTGCCAGCAGCCCGGAGGGGACAGTTCCTCTCGAGCAGTACTTC. Using reference TRBV9 and TRBJ2-7 for the parts outside the CDR3, the full variable domain is DSGVTQTPKHLITATGQRVTLRCSPRSGDLSVYWYQQSLDQGLQFLIQYYNGEERAKGNILERFSAQQFPDLHSELNLSSLELGDSALYFCASSPEGTVPLEQYFGPGTRLTVT.

The chain has TRBV6-2 or TRBV6-3 and TRBJ2-7; 13 nucleotides align to TRBD2. Germline V gene data show CDR1 as MNHEY and CDR2 as SVGEGT. The V segment lost 0 bases and the J segment 2 bases; nucleotides outside the gene matches: 10. This CDR3 is built from 19 residues. The CDR3 here is CASSYSPGLAGVRTYEQYF. The CDR3 DNA reads as TGTGCCAGCAGTTACTCCCCAGGACTAGCGGGAGTACGGACCTACGAGCAGTACTTC.

The chain carries TRBV7-9 and TRBJ2-7, with a possible D match to TRBD2 (6 bases). Between the trimmed V and J ends, which lost 7 bases and 6 bases, there was a span of 13 bases. The CDR3 contains 12 residues. The germline V gene encodes CDR1 SEHNR and CDR2 FQNEAQ (reference sequence). The CDR3 DNA is TGTGCCAGCACCCACGGGGGAGGCGAGCAGTACTTC. This encodes CASTHGGGEQYF.

This chain uses TRBV19 with TRBJ2-1, with a possible D match to TRBD1 (6 bases). The CDR3 consists of 16 residues. V lost 3 bases and J 0 bases, leaving 12 bases between the germline ends. CDR1 and CDR2 (germline): LNHDA, SQIVND (reference sequence). CDR3 sequence: CASSMEDRSSYNEQFF. The DNA for the CDR3 is TGTGCCAGTAGTATGGAGGACAGAAGCTCCTACAATGAGCAGTTCTTC.

In its sample, this clonotype was seen a few times. The chain employs TRBV7-9 and TRBJ2-1; the D gene is possibly TRBD1 (8 bases). This CDR3 region has 13 residues. V shed 3 bases and J shed 10 bases, with 13 bases lying between them. Germline loops: CDR1 SEHNR, CDR2 FQNEAQ (reference sequence). This chain's CDR3 is CASSFDRGGEQFF. The CDR3 DNA sequence: TGTGCCAGCAGCTTTGACAGGGGAGGGGAGCAGTTCTTC.

V and J are TRBV5-1 and TRBJ2-5; weak D call: TRBD2 (7 bases). The CDR3 consists of 16 residues. CDR1 SGHRS and CDR2 YFSETQ come from the germline V gene. With 4 bases removed from V and 5 bases from J, the gap between germline ends came to 21 bases. CDR3 DNA: TGCGCCAGCAGCCTCTTGGGGGGGGCACCTCAGGAGACCCAGTACTTC. It is translated as CASSLLGGAPQETQYF.

J is TRBJ1-2 and V is TRBV29-1; D call uncertain. The germline V gene encodes CDR1 SQVTM and CDR2 ANQGSEA. This CDR3 spans 10 amino acids. V was pared by 0 bases and J by 4 bases, with 0 bases between. CDR3 region: CSVEDYGYTF. CDR3 nucleotides: TGCAGCGTTGAAGACTATGGCTACACCTTC.

J is TRBJ2-7 and V is TRBV29-1; no firm D call. The ends were cut back, 0 bases at V and 1 base at J, with 4 bases in the middle. Germline CDR1 and CDR2: SQVTM and ANQGSEA. The CDR3 runs 12 residues. The CDR3 spells CSVEEESYEQYF. The CDR3 coding sequence is TGCAGCGTTGAAGAAGAGTCCTACGAGCAGTACTTC.

The chain links TRBV7-9 to TRBJ1-2, with TRBD1 as a possible D gene (5 bases). The CDR3 has 14 amino acids. Trimming removed 5 bases at V and 5 bases at J, with 15 bases between. In germline, CDR1 is SEHNR, CDR2 FQNEAQ (reference sequence). The CDR3 DNA is TGTGCCAGCAGCCTCGGGACCGACTTTTATGGCTACACCTTC. This sequence encodes CASSLGTDFYGYTF.

In this sample, this clonotype turned up a few times. The rearrangement uses TRBV7-9 and TRBJ2-5, with 12 bases lining up with TRBD1. With 1 base clipped from V and 10 bases from J, the junction kept 13 bases outside the gene matches. Germline CDR1 and CDR2: SEHNR and FQNEAQ (reference sequence). The CDR3 runs 17 residues. CDR3 amino acids: CASSLVIRDRGPEVQYF. The CDR3 DNA sequence: TGTGCCAGCAGCTTAGTCATCCGGGACAGGGGGCCGGAGGTCCAGTACTTC.

The rearrangement links TRBV19 to TRBJ1-2; D not certain. The germline V and J ends were trimmed by 7 bases and 6 bases, with 15 bases remaining between them. Germline V gene lookup returns CDR1 LNHDA and CDR2 SQIVND (reference sequence). The CDR3 has 13 residues. The CDR3 sequence: CASTLSGWDGYTF. The CDR3 coding sequence is TGTGCCAGTACTCTCTCTGGTTGGGATGGCTACACCTTC.

The rearrangement uses TRBV20-1 and TRBJ2-2; the match to TRBD1 covers 11 bases. Per germline, CDR1 DFQATT and CDR2 SNEGSKA (reference sequence). This CDR3 spans 14 amino acids. Unmatched junction bases numbered 4, after V lost 3 bases and J lost 7 bases. The CDR3 DNA reads as TGCAGTGCTAGGGGACAGGGGGAGATCGGGGAGCTGTTTTTT. Its protein product is CSARGQGEIGELFF.

This clonotype was recorded a few times. The chain carries TRBV20-1 and TRBJ2-5; possible D gene TRBD1, 6 bases. Trimming stripped 0 bases from V and 4 bases from J, with 15 bases between. The CDR3 is made up of 15 amino acids. Looked up from germline, CDR1 is DFQATT and CDR2 is SNEGSKA (reference sequence). This CDR3 reads CSARDRAGVGETQYF. The CDR3 bases are TGCAGTGCTAGAGATCGGGCAGGGGTAGGAGAGACCCAGTACTTC.

This sequence joins TRBV12-3 or TRBV12-4 and TRBJ1-1, with 8 positions matching TRBD1. The CDR3 loop spans 14 amino acids. After removal of 7 bases from V and 4 bases from J, the junction contained 8 bases not matched to a gene. The CDR3 DNA reads as TGTGCCAGCACCACAGGGGGGGTGGGCACTGAAGCTTTCTTT. Protein product: CASTTGGVGTEAFF.

The table lists this clonotype with many counts. This sequence joins TRBV7-9 and TRBJ2-1, with a possible D match to TRBD2 (5 bases). This CDR3 is built from 11 residues. The V gene's germline CDR1 is SEHNR and CDR2 FQNEAQ (reference sequence). CDR3: CASGYYNEQFF. DNA of the CDR3: TGTGCTTCGGGGTACTACAATGAGCAGTTCTTC.

The chain has TRBV7-8 and TRBJ1-5; 7 bases line up with TRBD1. The CDR3 spans 16 residues. Germline CDR1 is SGHVS and CDR2 is FQNEAQ. V lost 3 bases and J lost 1; bases outside the gene matches: 6. The CDR3 DNA reads TGTGCCAGCAGCTTGGGGGTGACAGGGAGCAATCAGCCCCAGCATTTT. It is translated as CASSLGVTGSNQPQHF.

This clonotype came up a few times. The chain carries TRBV7-2 and TRBJ2-5; D not resolved. The V and J ends lost 3 bases and 5 bases respectively, with 13 bases between them. Per the germline V gene, CDR1 is SGHTA and CDR2 is FQGNSA. This CDR3 spans 14 amino acids. DNA of the CDR3: TGTGCCAGCAGCTTCCCTCGTCCCGGGGAGACCCAGTACTTC. Its translation: CASSFPRPGETQYF.

This clonotype was detected a few times. The V gene is TRBV6-2 or TRBV6-3, the J gene TRBJ2-1; D unclear. With 6 bases removed from V and 9 bases from J, the gap between germline ends came to 9 bases. This CDR3 comprises 11 residues. Germline values: CDR1 MNHEY, CDR2 SVGEGT. The CDR3 is CASSEFGEQFF. The CDR3 region has the DNA TGTGCCAGCAGCGAGTTCGGTGAGCAGTTCTTC.

The genes are TRBV6-2 or TRBV6-3 and TRBJ2-2, with 12 positions matching TRBD2. Germline lookup yields CDR1 MNHEY and CDR2 SVGEGT. There are 20 residues in the CDR3. V lost 1 base to trimming and J lost 1 base; unmatched junction nucleotides: 10. CDR3 region: CASSYLSLAGGPVNTGELFF. The CDR3 nucleotides are TGTGCCAGCAGTTACTTATCACTAGCGGGAGGCCCTGTGAACACCGGGGAGCTGTTTTTT.

V and J are TRBV24-1 and TRBJ2-1, with D perhaps matching TRBD2 (6 bases). The CDR3 sequence is 14 residues long. CDR1 is KGHDR, CDR2 SFDVKD, per germline. The ends were cut back, 6 bases at V and 4 bases at J, with 12 bases in the middle. CDR3 sequence reads: CATSNLAPYNEQFF. The CDR3 DNA reads as TGTGCCACCAGTAATCTAGCGCCATACAATGAGCAGTTCTTC.

This clonotype was detected only a few times. V is TRBV20-1 and J is TRBJ2-7; TRBD1 aligns across 12 bases. The ends lost 3 bases at V and 7 bases at J; junction bases unmatched: 7. CDR1 is DFQATT, CDR2 SNEGSKA, per germline (reference sequence). CDR3 length: 14 residues. The CDR3: CSARKGQGALEQYF. The CDR3 nucleotides are TGCAGTGCTAGGAAGGGACAGGGGGCGCTTGAGCAGTACTTC.

V is TRBV2 and J is TRBJ2-2, with D perhaps assigned TRBD1 or TRBD2 (5 bases each). This CDR3 spans 14 amino acids. From germline, CDR1 is SNHLY and CDR2 FYNNEI. Trimming took 5 bases from V and 9 from J, leaving 16 bases between them. CDR3 sequence reads: CASSPGRLMWELFF. The CDR3 DNA sequence: TGTGCCAGCAGTCCGGGACGGCTGATGTGGGAGCTGTTTTTT.